This T cell receptor beta chain was sequenced during a study of cytomegalovirus exposure and HLA in healthy donors. The junction had 7 bases not matched to a gene; V was cut back by 3 bases and J by 6 bases. In germline, CDR1 is SEHNR, CDR2 FQNEAQ (reference sequence). The CDR3 is 14 residues long. This clone was observed a single time. Its antigen is unknown. A multiplex PCR was run with 60 Vbeta primers and 13 Jbeta primers. Assay: immunoSEQ multiplex PCR; the TCRdb copy retains only in-frame clones and omits some. The sample holds about 180,000 clones, about four fifths seen once. Study results and caveats: An analysis was carried out later, and it reportedly showed fewer N-insertions in an Asian-associated ancestry cluster than the approximately 610-donor mean.

The receptor comes from a man in his forties in good health and CMV-seronegative. The chain joins TRBV7-9 to TRBJ1-1, with 7 bases matching TRBD1. The sample comprised PBMCs. CDR3 region: CASSFGGGIAEAFF. Written as DNA, the CDR3 is TGTGCCAGCAGCTTTGGAGGGGGCATCGCTGAAGCTTTCTTT.